Shown below are 12 T cell receptor beta chains from a single sample sequenced in a study of neurological immune-mediated disorders. One entry per CDR3 protein, called by TCRdb with MiXCR from the 5' RACE reads. The sample lists over 65,000 distinct CDR3 sequences; just over 2.5% were seen once. Sequencing was performed on PBMCs. The receptors shown here come from a woman in her twenties or thirties with multiple sclerosis.

Many counts were recorded for this clonotype. This chain uses TRBV4-3 with TRBJ2-3, with 7 bases that match TRBD2. V was pared by 4 bases and J by 6 bases, with 10 bases of the junction left unmatched. This CDR3 contains 15 residues. Germline lookup yields CDR1 LGHNA and CDR2 YSLEER. CDR3 region: CASSRSPGRGDTQYF. As DNA, the CDR3 is TGCGCCAGCAGCCGTTCCCCGGGGCGGGGGGATACGCAGTATTTT.

This clonotype was picked up many times. The rearrangement links TRBV25-1 to TRBJ2-7, with D hard to call. CDR1 and CDR2 (germline): MGHDK, SYGVNS. V shed 5 bases and J shed 2 bases, with 10 bases lying between them. The CDR3 contains 13 residues. The DNA of the CDR3 is TGTGCCAGCAGTCTGGCGGCCCCCTACGAGCAGTACTTC. Translated, it gives CASSLAAPYEQYF.

This clonotype was picked up many times. The chain recombines TRBV9 with TRBJ2-7, with 8 bases lining up with TRBD1. The CDR3 length is 15 residues. Per germline, CDR1 SGDLS and CDR2 YYNGEE. J gave up 2 bases and V 3 bases, and 7 bases lay outside the gene matches. CDR3: CASSAQGARTYEQYF. The CDR3 bases are TGTGCCAGCAGCGCCCAGGGGGCGCGGACCTACGAGCAGTACTTC. The complete variable domain, with remaining parts taken from reference TRBV9 and TRBJ2-7, reads DSGVTQTPKHLITATGQRVTLRCSPRSGDLSVYWYQQSLDQGLQFLIQYYNGEERAKGNILERFSAQQFPDLHSELNLSSLELGDSALYFCASSAQGARTYEQYFGPGTRLTVT.

Many counts were recorded for this clonotype. CDR3 coding DNA: TGTGCCAGCAGCTCCGATCCACGCCCGGGGGCTTTACGTAGCGGGAGGGGCGAGCAGTACTTC. As protein: CASSSDPRPGALRSGRGEQYF. The chain recombines TRBV7-9 with TRBJ2-7; the match to TRBD2 covers 11 bases. V lost 4 bases, J lost 6 bases, and 26 bases stayed unmatched. This CDR3 is built from 21 residues. Per germline, CDR1 SEHNR and CDR2 FQNEAQ (reference sequence).

At least ten counts were recorded for this clonotype. The chain carries TRBV3-1 and TRBJ1-6; D is ambiguous. The CDR3 is made up of 14 amino acids. The germline CDR1 and CDR2 sequences are LGHDT and YNNKEL (reference sequence). V lost 2 bases and J 9 bases, leaving 11 bases between the germline ends. The CDR3 region is CASSQQQRGSPLHF. DNA of the CDR3: TGTGCCAGCAGCCAACAACAACGAGGTTCACCCCTCCACTTT. Full variable domain (remainder filled in from reference TRBV3-1 and TRBJ1-6): DTAVSQTPKYLVTQMGNDKSIKCEQNLGHDTMYWYKQDSKKFLKIMFSYNNKELIINETVPNRFSPKSPDKAHLNLHINSLELGDSAVYFCASSQQQRGSPLHFGNGTRLTVT.

This clonotype was counted ten times or more. The rearrangement joins TRBV20-1 to TRBJ2-3; D gene unclear. Germline CDR1 and CDR2: DFQATT and SNEGSKA (reference sequence). Trimming took off 3 bases at V and 1 base at J, with 11 bases between the two ends. CDR3 length: 14 residues. CDR3 coding DNA: TGCAGTGCTAGGGACCCTGGTGGCACAGATACGCAGTATTTT. Translated, it gives CSARDPGGTDTQYF.

V and J are TRBV20-1 and TRBJ2-3; D is ambiguous. Germline V lookup: CDR1 DFQATT, CDR2 SNEGSKA (reference sequence). V dropped 6 bases and J dropped 2 bases, with 18 bases sitting between them. The CDR3 is 15 amino acids. In nucleotides, the CDR3 is TGCAGTGCCCCTTTACCCGGTCCTTACACAGATACGCAGTATTTT. Amino acids: CSAPLPGPYTDTQYF.

The table lists this clonotype with many counts. The gene calls are TRBV18 and TRBJ1-5; D may be TRBD1 (6 bases). The germline V gene encodes CDR1 KGHSH and CDR2 LQKENI. This CDR3 region has 14 residues. V lost 3 bases and J 3 bases, leaving 9 bases between the germline ends. CDR3: CASSPYRDNQPQHF. CDR3 DNA sequence: TGTGCCAGCTCACCTTACAGGGACAATCAGCCCCAGCATTTT.

This clonotype was seen repeatedly, ten times or more. J is TRBJ2-1 and V is TRBV24-1; 13 nucleotides align to TRBD2. V was pared by 4 bases and J by 0 bases, with 5 bases of the junction left unmatched. The CDR3 consists of 18 residues. Per the germline V gene, CDR1 is KGHDR and CDR2 is SFDVKD. CDR3 sequence reads: CATSEPRTSGSSYNEQFF. CDR3 in DNA: TGTGCCACCAGTGAACCTCGGACTAGCGGGAGCTCCTACAATGAGCAGTTCTTC.

Comment on this clonotype: A read error may explain this, as a much larger clone is one base away. The genes are TRBV6-5 and TRBJ2-1; the match to TRBD2 covers 11 bases. The germline gives CDR1 MNHEY, CDR2 SVGAGI. The CDR3 is made up of 15 amino acids. In nucleotides, the CDR3 is TGTGCCAGCAGTCACGGGACTAGCGGCTACAATGCGCAGTTCTTC. Translating gives CASSHGTSGYNAQFF.

Turning to this clonotype: Possible read error: a much larger clone is one base away. The chain couples TRBV20-1 to TRBJ2-7, with D hard to call. The germline CDR1 and CDR2 sequences are DFQATT and SNEGSKA (reference sequence). The CDR3 is made up of 14 amino acids. V lost 1 base to trimming and J lost 2 bases, with 12 bases between them. Here the CDR3 DNA reads TGCAGTGCTAGAGGACCCAAGGGTCCCTACGAGCAGTACTTC. This codes for CSARGPKGPYEQYF.

This clonotype was found many times. The rearrangement links TRBV12-3 or TRBV12-4 to TRBJ1-5; D is undetermined. The germline V and J ends were trimmed by 5 bases and 4 bases, with 15 bases remaining between them. The CDR3 extends over 15 amino acids. The CDR3 nucleotides are TGTGCCAGCAGTAAGGACGGAGTTGGAAATCAGCCCCAGCATTTT. It specifies CASSKDGVGNQPQHF.